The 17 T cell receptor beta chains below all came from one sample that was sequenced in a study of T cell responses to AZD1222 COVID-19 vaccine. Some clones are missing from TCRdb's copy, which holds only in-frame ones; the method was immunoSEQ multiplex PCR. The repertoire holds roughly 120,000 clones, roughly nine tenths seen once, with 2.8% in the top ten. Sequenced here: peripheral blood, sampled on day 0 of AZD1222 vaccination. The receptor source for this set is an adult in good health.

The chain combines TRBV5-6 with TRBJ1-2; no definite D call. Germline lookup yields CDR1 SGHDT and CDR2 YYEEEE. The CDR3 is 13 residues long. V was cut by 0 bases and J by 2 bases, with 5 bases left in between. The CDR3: CASSLGFNYGYTF. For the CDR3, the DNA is TGTGCCAGCAGCTTGGGCTTCAACTATGGCTACACCTTC.

The CDR3 here is CASSSLGGKLFF. The CDR3 nucleotides are TGTGCCAGCAGTTCCTTGGGGGGAAAACTGTTTTTT. V and J are TRBV6-5 and TRBJ1-4; D perhaps matches TRBD1 (5 bases). Deletions cut 4 bases from V and 10 bases from J, with 10 bases between. The CDR3 has 12 amino acids. CDR1 and CDR2 from the germline V gene are MNHEY and SVGAGI.

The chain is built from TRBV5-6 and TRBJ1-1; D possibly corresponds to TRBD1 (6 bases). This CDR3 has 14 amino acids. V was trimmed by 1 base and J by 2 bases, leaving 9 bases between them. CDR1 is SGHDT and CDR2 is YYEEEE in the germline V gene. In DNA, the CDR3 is TGTGCCAGCAGCTTGACAGGGCCCAACACTGAAGCTTTCTTT. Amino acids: CASSLTGPNTEAFF.

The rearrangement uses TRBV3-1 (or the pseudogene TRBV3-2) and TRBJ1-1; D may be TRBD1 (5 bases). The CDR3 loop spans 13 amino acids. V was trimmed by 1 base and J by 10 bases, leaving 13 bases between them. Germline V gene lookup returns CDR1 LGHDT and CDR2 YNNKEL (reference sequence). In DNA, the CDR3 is TGTGCCAGCAGCCAAGGGCAGGGTGGTGGAGCTTTCTTT. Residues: CASSQGQGGGAFF.

CDR3 residues: CASSLGGTSGSYEQYF. The CDR3 DNA reads as TGTGCCAGCAGCTTAGGTGGGACTAGCGGGTCCTACGAGCAGTACTTC. This chain links TRBV7-6 with TRBJ2-7, with 12 bases fitting TRBD2. The CDR3 totals 16 residues. Germline V gene sequence: CDR1 SGHVS, CDR2 FNYEAQ. With V trimmed by 1 base and J by 1 base, 2 bases remained unmatched.

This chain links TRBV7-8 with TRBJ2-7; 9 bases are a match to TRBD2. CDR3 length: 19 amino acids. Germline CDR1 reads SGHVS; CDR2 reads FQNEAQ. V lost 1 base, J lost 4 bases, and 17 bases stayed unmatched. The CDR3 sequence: CASSLVLLAMREGWYEQYF. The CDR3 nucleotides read TGTGCCAGCAGCTTAGTTCTCTTGGCAATGCGGGAGGGATGGTACGAGCAGTACTTC. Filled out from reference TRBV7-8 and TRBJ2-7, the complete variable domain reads GAGVSQSPRYKVAKRGQDVALRCDPISGHVSLFWYQQALGQGPEFLTYFQNEAQLDKSGLPSDRFFAERPEGSVSTLKIQRTQQEDSAVYLCASSLVLLAMREGWYEQYFGPGTRLTVT.

The CDR3: CASSPGDRNEKLFF. As DNA, the CDR3 is TGCGCCAGCAGCCCCGGAGACCGTAATGAAAAACTGTTTTTT. The genes are TRBV5-1 and TRBJ1-4; no definite D call. Germline values: CDR1 SGHRS, CDR2 YFSETQ. The CDR3 runs to 14 residues. The V end lost 4 bases, the J end lost 4 bases, and 11 bases lay between the germline ends.

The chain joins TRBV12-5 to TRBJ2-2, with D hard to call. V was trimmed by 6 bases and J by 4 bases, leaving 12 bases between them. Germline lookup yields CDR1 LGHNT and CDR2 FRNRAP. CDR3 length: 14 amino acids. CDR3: CASGRTRSTGELFF. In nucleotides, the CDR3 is TGTGCTAGTGGCCGAACAAGGTCCACCGGGGAGCTGTTTTTT. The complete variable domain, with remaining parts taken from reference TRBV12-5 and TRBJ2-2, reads DARVTQTPRHKVTEMGQEVTMRCQPILGHNTVFWYRQTMMQGLELLAYFRNRAPLDDSGMPKDRFSAEMPDATLATLKIQPSEPRDSAVYFCASGRTRSTGELFFGEGSRLTVL.

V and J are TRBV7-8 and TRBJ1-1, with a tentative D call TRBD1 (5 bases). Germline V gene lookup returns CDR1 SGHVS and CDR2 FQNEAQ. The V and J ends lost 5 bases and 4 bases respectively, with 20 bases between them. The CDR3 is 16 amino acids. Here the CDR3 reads CASSPVHSGWGTEAFF. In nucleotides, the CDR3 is TGTGCCAGCAGCCCTGTCCATTCAGGGTGGGGCACTGAAGCTTTCTTT.

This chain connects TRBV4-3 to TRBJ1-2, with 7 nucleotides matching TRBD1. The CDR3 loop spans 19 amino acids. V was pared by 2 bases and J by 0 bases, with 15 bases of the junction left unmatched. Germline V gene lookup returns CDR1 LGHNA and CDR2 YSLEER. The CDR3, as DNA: TGCGCCAGCAGCCAATCGTCCGGGCAGGGGGTGCGGGCTAACTATGGCTACACCTTC. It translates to CASSQSSGQGVRANYGYTF.

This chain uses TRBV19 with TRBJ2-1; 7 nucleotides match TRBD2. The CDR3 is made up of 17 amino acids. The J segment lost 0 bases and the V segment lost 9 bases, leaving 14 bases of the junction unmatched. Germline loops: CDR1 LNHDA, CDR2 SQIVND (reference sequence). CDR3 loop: CASKRGGGDPSYNEQFF. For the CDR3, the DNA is TGTGCCAGCAAAAGGGGCGGGGGAGATCCCTCCTACAATGAGCAGTTCTTC.

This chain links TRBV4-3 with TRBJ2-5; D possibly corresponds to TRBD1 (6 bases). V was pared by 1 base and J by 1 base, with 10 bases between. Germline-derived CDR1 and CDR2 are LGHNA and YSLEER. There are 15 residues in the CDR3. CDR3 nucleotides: TGCGCCAGCAGCCAAGGGGGGCTAATCCAAGAGACCCAGTACTTC. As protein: CASSQGGLIQETQYF.

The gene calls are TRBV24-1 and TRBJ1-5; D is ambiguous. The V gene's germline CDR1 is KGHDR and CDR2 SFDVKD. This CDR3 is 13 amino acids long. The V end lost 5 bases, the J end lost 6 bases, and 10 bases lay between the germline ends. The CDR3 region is CATSVGRFQPQHF. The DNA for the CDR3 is TGTGCCACCAGTGTCGGGCGGTTTCAGCCCCAGCATTTT.

The CDR3 here is CASSLVTEPQHF. CDR3 in DNA: TGTGCCAGCAGCTTAGTAACGGAGCCCCAGCATTTT. The J gene is TRBJ1-5, the V gene TRBV7-2; no definite D call. From germline, CDR1 is SGHTA and CDR2 FQGNSA. CDR3 length equals 12 residues. Trimming took off 1 base at V and 8 bases at J, with 6 bases between the two ends. The full variable domain, with the rest looked up from reference TRBV7-2 and TRBJ1-5, is GAGVSQSPSNKVTEKGKDVELRCDPISGHTALYWYRQSLGQGLEFLIYFQGNSAPDKSGLPSDRFSAERTGGSVSTLTIQRTQQEDSAVYLCASSLVTEPQHFGDGTRLSIL.

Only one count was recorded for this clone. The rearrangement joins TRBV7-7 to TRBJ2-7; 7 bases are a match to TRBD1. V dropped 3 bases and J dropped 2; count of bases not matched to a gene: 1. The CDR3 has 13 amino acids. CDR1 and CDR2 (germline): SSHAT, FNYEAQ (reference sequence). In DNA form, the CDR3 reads TGTGCCAGCAGCTTCGGACAGGCCTACGAGCAGTACTTC. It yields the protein CASSFGQAYEQYF.

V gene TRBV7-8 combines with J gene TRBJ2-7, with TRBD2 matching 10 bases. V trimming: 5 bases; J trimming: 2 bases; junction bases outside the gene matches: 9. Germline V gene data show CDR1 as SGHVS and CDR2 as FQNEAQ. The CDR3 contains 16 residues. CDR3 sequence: CASSTLTSGLPYEQYF. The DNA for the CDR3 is TGTGCCAGCAGCACCCTGACTAGCGGGCTACCCTACGAGCAGTACTTC.

CDR3 amino acids: CASSQDLMEPYGYTF. The CDR3 DNA is TGTGCCAGCAGCCAAGATCTGATGGAACCCTATGGCTACACCTTC. The rearrangement uses TRBV3-1 (or the pseudogene TRBV3-2) and TRBJ1-2; D not resolved. Germline V gene lookup returns CDR1 LGHDT and CDR2 YNNKEL (reference sequence). The ends were cut back, 0 bases at V and 4 bases at J, with 12 bases in the middle. The CDR3 runs to 15 residues.